These 32 T cell receptor beta chains originate from one sample sequenced in a study of blood T cell repertoires in COVID-19. TCRdb keeps only in-frame clones here, not all; method: immunoSEQ multiplex PCR. The sample yields 200,000 to 250,000 clones, around four fifths seen once. What was sequenced was peripheral blood. These receptors were obtained from a man aged 45-60 years with active or convalescent COVID-19.

The chain joins TRBV6-5 to TRBJ2-7; 8 bases align to TRBD1. The CDR3 sequence is 16 residues long. Trimming removed 3 bases from V and 4 bases from J; junction bases left unmatched: 11. CDR1 and CDR2 (germline): MNHEY, SVGAGI. The CDR3 nucleotides read TGTGCCAGCAGTTATATGTTATCAGGGGGCTGGTACGAGCAGTACTTC. This encodes CASSYMLSGGWYEQYF.

The chain has TRBV7-8 and TRBJ1-3, with D possibly matching TRBD1 (5 bases). The V gene lost 2 bases and the J gene lost 2 bases, with 10 bases spanning the gap. In germline, CDR1 is SGHVS, CDR2 FQNEAQ. The CDR3 is made up of 15 amino acids. CDR3 protein: CASSLSQGTGNTIYF. DNA for the CDR3: TGTGCCAGCAGCTTATCGCAGGGAACTGGAAACACCATATATTTT.

The chain employs TRBV10-3 and TRBJ1-1; 8 nucleotides line up with TRBD1. The V segment lost 6 bases and the J segment 1 base; nucleotides outside the gene matches: 4. Germline CDR1 and CDR2: ENHRY and SYGVKD. The CDR3 sequence is 14 residues long. Here the CDR3 reads CAIRDDRGNTEAFF. In DNA, the CDR3 is TGTGCCATCAGAGACGACAGGGGGAACACTGAAGCTTTCTTT.

The chain recombines TRBV5-1 with TRBJ2-7, with D perhaps matching TRBD1 (6 bases). Germline V CDR1 and CDR2: SGHRS, YFSETQ. This CDR3 has 16 residues. V was clipped by 4 bases and J by 3 bases, with 20 bases between them. The CDR3 here is CASSLPPGQRVYEQYF. CDR3 in DNA: TGCGCCAGCAGCCTGCCCCCCGGACAGCGAGTCTACGAGCAGTACTTC.

This clone was observed at least ten times. The chain employs TRBV28 and TRBJ2-7, with 9 nucleotides matching TRBD1. V was pared by 6 bases and J by 4 bases, with 10 bases of the junction left unmatched. Germline assignment: CDR1 MDHEN and CDR2 SYDVKM. This CDR3 contains 15 residues. CDR3 bases: TGTGCCAGCAGCCCAGCCCGGGACAGGGTGTACGAGCAGTACTTC. The encoded protein is CASSPARDRVYEQYF.

The chain couples TRBV4-1 to TRBJ1-2, with TRBD1 as a possible D gene (5 bases). CDR1 is MGHRA and CDR2 is YSYEKL in the germline V gene. CDR3 size: 16 residues. The V and J ends lost 0 bases and 4 bases respectively, with 15 bases between them. The CDR3 region has the DNA TGCGCCAGCAGCCAAGAACGACAGTTCCCGACCTATGGCTACACCTTC. Its translation is CASSQERQFPTYGYTF.

The V gene is TRBV9, the J gene TRBJ2-5, with 9 bases lining up with TRBD1. V lost 2 bases to trimming and J lost 3 bases; unmatched junction nucleotides: 2. Looked up from germline, CDR1 is SGDLS and CDR2 is YYNGEE. The CDR3 is made up of 14 amino acids. The CDR3 region has the DNA TGTGCCAGCAGCGTGGGACAGGGCGAAGAGACCCAGTACTTC. Protein: CASSVGQGEETQYF.

J is TRBJ2-5 and V is TRBV27, with 11 nucleotides matching TRBD1. The CDR3 extends over 18 amino acids. CDR1 is MNHEY, CDR2 SMNVEV, per germline (reference sequence). V lost 0 bases, J lost 2 bases, and 8 bases stayed unmatched. CDR3 in amino acids: CASSLSISGQGAQETQYF. The CDR3 DNA is TGTGCCAGCAGTTTATCGATAAGCGGACAGGGGGCACAAGAGACCCAGTACTTC.

The chain couples TRBV5-5 to TRBJ1-5, with TRBD1 as a possible D gene (5 bases). The CDR3 loop spans 15 amino acids. V gave up 3 bases and J gave up 1 base, with 11 bases separating them. CDR1 is SGHKS, CDR2 YYEKEE, per germline (reference sequence). Here the CDR3 reads CASSSQGGSNQPQHF. In DNA form, the CDR3 reads TGTGCCAGCAGCTCGCAGGGTGGAAGCAATCAGCCCCAGCATTTT.

The chain combines TRBV28 with TRBJ1-6; TRBD1 agrees at 7 bases. After removal of 7 bases from V and 4 bases from J, the junction contained 7 bases not matched to a gene. This CDR3 is built from 15 residues. Germline V gene sequence: CDR1 MDHEN, CDR2 SYDVKM. The CDR3 here is CASTLTGRYNSPLHF. CDR3 bases: TGTGCCAGCACTTTGACAGGGAGGTATAATTCACCCCTCCACTTT.

The chain links TRBV7-2 to TRBJ2-1; 7 nucleotides match TRBD1. Germline V gives CDR1 SGHTA, CDR2 FQGNSA. After removal of 1 base from V and 2 bases from J, the junction contained 5 bases not matched to a gene. The CDR3 is 16 amino acids. The CDR3 loop is CASSLEGTVPYNEQFF. The CDR3 DNA sequence: TGTGCCAGCAGCTTAGAAGGGACAGTCCCCTACAATGAGCAGTTCTTC.

J is TRBJ2-7 and V is TRBV24-1; 11 bases align to TRBD2. The CDR3 length is 15 residues. Germline V gene sequence: CDR1 KGHDR, CDR2 SFDVKD. Trimming took 6 bases from V and 1 from J; bases not matched to a gene: 4. The CDR3 sequence is CATSTSGSASYEQYF. In DNA form, the CDR3 reads TGTGCCACCAGTACTAGCGGGAGTGCATCCTACGAGCAGTACTTC.

CDR3 nucleotides: TGCGCCAGCAGCCAAAATTTGGGAGGGATTCAGCAGTACTTC. This translates into CASSQNLGGIQQYF. The V call is TRBV4-1, the J call TRBJ2-7; 7 nucleotides align to TRBD2. The CDR3 is made up of 14 amino acids. The ends lost 2 bases at V and 8 bases at J; junction bases unmatched: 9. Germline lookup yields CDR1 MGHRA and CDR2 YSYEKL.

J is TRBJ2-2 and V is TRBV9; TRBD1 aligns across 10 bases. V lost 3 bases, J lost 3 bases, and 2 bases stayed unmatched. Germline CDR1 is SGDLS and CDR2 is YYNGEE. The CDR3 runs 15 residues. CDR3 sequence: CASSEGTGDTGELFF. The DNA of the CDR3 is TGTGCCAGCAGCGAAGGGACAGGGGACACCGGGGAGCTGTTTTTT.

V usage is TRBV30 and J usage is TRBJ1-2; tentative D call: TRBD1 (6 bases). Germline V gene lookup returns CDR1 GTSNPN and CDR2 SVGIG (reference sequence). The CDR3 is 14 residues long. Trimming removed 3 bases at V and 2 bases at J, with 13 bases between. The CDR3 loop is CAWSNAGANYGYTF. In DNA, the CDR3 is TGTGCCTGGAGCAATGCAGGGGCCAACTATGGCTACACCTTC. Combining the CDR3 with reference TRBV30 and TRBJ1-2 gives the whole variable domain SQTIHQWPATLVQPVGSPLSLECTVEGTSNPNLYWYRQAAGRGLQLLFYSVGIGQISSEVPQNLSASRPQDRQFILSSKKLLLSDSGFYLCAWSNAGANYGYTFGSGTRLTVV.

This chain uses TRBV6-4 with TRBJ2-4; D perhaps matches TRBD1 (5 bases). Per germline, CDR1 MRHNA and CDR2 SNTAGT. The CDR3 is 16 residues long. The V and J ends lost 1 base and 0 bases respectively, with 10 bases between them. The DNA of the CDR3 is TGTGCCAGCAGTGACTGCGAGACAGTAGCCAAAAACATTCAGTACTTC. Amino acids: CASSDCETVAKNIQYF.

The CDR3 sequence: CASSYTPGGNYGYTF. DNA for the CDR3: TGTGCCAGCAGTTACACCCCTGGGGGGAACTATGGCTACACCTTC. This sequence joins TRBV6-5 and TRBJ1-2; D might be TRBD1 (5 bases). The V end was cut by 2 bases, the J end by 2 bases, with 12 bases between. The CDR3 is made up of 15 amino acids. Germline assignment: CDR1 MNHEY and CDR2 SVGAGI.

The chain combines TRBV30 with TRBJ1-2, with D unresolved. Looked up from germline, CDR1 is GTSNPN and CDR2 is SVGIG (reference sequence). The CDR3 totals 16 residues. V was cut by 2 bases and J by 4 bases, with 20 bases left in between. Here the CDR3 reads CAWSSPTAAGSYGYTF. The CDR3 nucleotides are TGTGCCTGGAGTTCACCCACAGCGGCCGGGAGCTATGGCTACACCTTC.

In this sample, this clone turned up once. The gene calls are TRBV10-1 and TRBJ2-3; 8 nucleotides line up with TRBD2. J was trimmed by 1 base and V by 5 bases; bases with no gene match: 5. Germline V gene sequence: CDR1 WNHNN, CDR2 SYGVQD (reference sequence). The CDR3 loop spans 15 amino acids. CDR3 sequence (DNA): TGCGCCAGCAGTAAAGCGGGGGAGGGCACAGATACGCAGTATTTT. Its translation is CASSKAGEGTDTQYF.

CDR3 in amino acids: CAISESGANYNEQFF. The CDR3 region has the DNA TGTGCCATCAGTGAGTCGGGAGCGAATTACAATGAGCAGTTCTTC. The chain couples TRBV10-3 to TRBJ2-1; a weak D match, TRBD2 (5 bases). The V end was cut by 0 bases, the J end by 4 bases, with 10 bases between. The germline CDR1 and CDR2 sequences are ENHRY and SYGVKD. CDR3 length: 15 residues.

About this clone: The junction and the germline gene differ at one end; a read error may be behind it. This sequence joins TRBV3-1 (or the pseudogene TRBV3-2) and TRBJ2-3; 8 nucleotides align to TRBD1. Germline CDR1 LGHDT, CDR2 YNNKEL (reference sequence). This CDR3 region has 15 residues. This chain's CDR3 is CASGQASGGKDTQYF. CDR3 coding DNA: TGTGCCAGCGGCCAAGCGTCAGGGGGCAAGGATACGCAGTATTTT.

The genes are TRBV27 and TRBJ2-1, with a tentative D call TRBD1 (6 bases). Per germline, CDR1 MNHEY and CDR2 SMNVEV (reference sequence). V was shortened by 5 bases and J by 9 bases, with 17 bases between the two germline ends. The CDR3 covers 14 residues. CDR3 residues: CASSIIRGVGEQFF. The CDR3, as DNA: TGTGCCAGCAGTATCATCAGGGGAGTTGGTGAGCAGTTCTTC.

The chain employs TRBV19 and TRBJ1-6; D possibly corresponds to TRBD1 (5 bases). The CDR3 length is 13 residues. V lost 7 bases and J 10 bases, leaving 14 bases between the germline ends. CDR1 and CDR2 (germline): LNHDA, SQIVND (reference sequence). As DNA, the CDR3 is TGTGCCAGTACTCCAGGGATTAACTCACCCCTCCACTTT. It specifies CASTPGINSPLHF.

V and J are TRBV27 and TRBJ2-2; TRBD2 is a possible D gene (6 bases). The CDR3 has 14 residues. Germline V gene lookup returns CDR1 MNHEY and CDR2 SMNVEV (reference sequence). V was clipped by 2 bases and J by 7 bases, with 11 bases between them. In DNA, the CDR3 is TGTGCCAGCAGTTTACTTGGGGGGAGCGGGGAGCTGTTTTTT. The encoded protein is CASSLLGGSGELFF.

J is TRBJ1-5 and V is TRBV11-2, with a weak D call TRBD1 (5 bases). The V end was cut by 5 bases, the J end by 7 bases, with 12 bases between. Germline V lookup: CDR1 SGHAT, CDR2 FQNNGV. CDR3 length equals 13 residues. The DNA of the CDR3 is TGTGCCAGCAGCATGGGACTCCACCAGCCCCAGCATTTT. Protein sequence: CASSMGLHQPQHF.

This chain links TRBV15 with TRBJ2-7, with 8 bases that match TRBD2. The V gene end was trimmed by 0 bases and the J gene end by 1 base; junction bases not matched to a gene: 8. The CDR3 has 17 residues. Germline V CDR1 and CDR2: LNHNV, YYDKDF (reference sequence). The chain's CDR3 is CATSRDRGGPSSYEQYF. For the CDR3, the DNA is TGTGCCACCAGCAGAGACCGGGGGGGGCCTAGTTCCTACGAGCAGTACTTC.

V and J are TRBV18 and TRBJ2-3; no clear D gene. V lost 3 bases to trimming and J lost 3 bases, with 10 bases between them. The CDR3 is 14 amino acids. The germline V gene encodes CDR1 KGHSH and CDR2 LQKENI. CDR3 in DNA: TGTGCCAGCTCACCCGACACCTTTACAGATACGCAGTATTTT. This codes for CASSPDTFTDTQYF.

The table lists this clone with many counts. V usage is TRBV5-1 and J usage is TRBJ1-1; 7 nucleotides agree with TRBD1. With V trimmed by 0 bases and J by 2 bases, 4 bases remained unmatched. The CDR3 is 15 residues long. Germline V lookup: CDR1 SGHRS, CDR2 YFSETQ. CDR3 sequence: CASSLVSGGNTEAFF. DNA of the CDR3: TGCGCCAGCAGCTTGGTCTCAGGGGGTAACACTGAAGCTTTCTTT.

The chain carries TRBV6-1 and TRBJ1-5; 8 nucleotides match TRBD1. This CDR3 is built from 14 residues. V was clipped by 2 bases and J by 6 bases; unmatched bases: 3. CDR1 is MNHNS and CDR2 is SASEGT in the germline V gene. The CDR3 loop reads CASSERTGGQPQHF. As DNA, the CDR3 is TGTGCCAGCAGTGAAAGAACAGGGGGTCAGCCCCAGCATTTT.

This clone was picked up one time. CDR3 in amino acids: CASSQGGGGNTIYF. In nucleotides, the CDR3 is TGTGCCAGCAGCCAAGGAGGTGGTGGAAACACCATATATTTT. This chain connects TRBV3-1 (or the pseudogene TRBV3-2) to TRBJ1-3; D ambiguous. CDR1 and CDR2 (germline): LGHDT, YNNKEL (reference sequence). Trimming removed 1 base from V and 3 bases from J, with 7 bases in between. This CDR3 is 14 amino acids long.

The CDR3 sequence is CAWSVAGRSSYEQYF. CDR3 DNA sequence: TGTGCCTGGAGTGTTGCAGGGAGGAGCTCCTACGAGCAGTACTTC. The chain is built from TRBV30 and TRBJ2-7, with D maybe TRBD2 (6 bases). The germline V gene encodes CDR1 GTSNPN and CDR2 SVGIG (reference sequence). CDR3 size: 15 residues. V was pared by 0 bases and J by 0 bases, with 12 bases between. Drawing the rest from reference TRBV30 and TRBJ2-7, the complete variable domain is SQTIHQWPATLVQPVGSPLSLECTVEGTSNPNLYWYRQAAGRGLQLLFYSVGIGQISSEVPQNLSASRPQDRQFILSSKKLLLSDSGFYLCAWSVAGRSSYEQYFGPGTRLTVT.

The chain employs TRBV18 and TRBJ1-3, with D unclear. The V gene's germline CDR1 is KGHSH and CDR2 LQKENI. The V and J ends lost 0 bases and 2 bases respectively, with 5 bases between them. CDR3 length equals 14 residues. In DNA, the CDR3 is TGTGCCAGCTCACCACCGCCTACTGGAAACACCATATATTTT. As protein: CASSPPPTGNTIYF.